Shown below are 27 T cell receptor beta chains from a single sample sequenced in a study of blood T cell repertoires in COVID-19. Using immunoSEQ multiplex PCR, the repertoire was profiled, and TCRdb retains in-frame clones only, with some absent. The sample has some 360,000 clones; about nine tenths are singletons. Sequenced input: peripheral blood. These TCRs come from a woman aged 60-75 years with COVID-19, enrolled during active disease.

This chain's CDR3 is CASSPVETQYF. CDR3 DNA sequence: TGTGCCAGCAGCCCAGTTGAGACCCAGTACTTC. V gene TRBV7-9 combines with J gene TRBJ2-5; no clear D gene. Germline V lookup: CDR1 SEHNR, CDR2 FQNEAQ (reference sequence). The CDR3 length is 11 residues. The V end lost 5 bases, the J end lost 5 bases, and 6 bases lay between the germline ends.

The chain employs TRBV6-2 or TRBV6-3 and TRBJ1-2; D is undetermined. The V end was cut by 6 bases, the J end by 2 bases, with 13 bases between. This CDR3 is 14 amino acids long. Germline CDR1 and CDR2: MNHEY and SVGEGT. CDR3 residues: CASSPSRANYGYTF. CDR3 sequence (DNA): TGTGCCAGCAGCCCCTCCCGCGCAAACTATGGCTACACCTTC.

CDR3 in amino acids: CASSLAWMMGGPGYTF. The CDR3 region has the DNA TGTGCCAGCAGCTTAGCGTGGATGATGGGGGGGCCCGGCTACACCTTC. This sequence joins TRBV7-8 and TRBJ1-2; possible D gene TRBD1, 6 bases. CDR1 is SGHVS and CDR2 is FQNEAQ in the germline V gene. V dropped 0 bases and J dropped 8 bases, with 19 bases sitting between them. The CDR3 runs 16 residues.

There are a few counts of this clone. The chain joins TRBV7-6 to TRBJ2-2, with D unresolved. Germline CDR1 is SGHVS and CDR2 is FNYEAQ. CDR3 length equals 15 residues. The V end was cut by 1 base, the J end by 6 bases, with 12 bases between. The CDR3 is CASSLEWAASGELFF. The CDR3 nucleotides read TGTGCCAGCAGCTTAGAATGGGCTGCCTCCGGGGAGCTGTTTTTT.

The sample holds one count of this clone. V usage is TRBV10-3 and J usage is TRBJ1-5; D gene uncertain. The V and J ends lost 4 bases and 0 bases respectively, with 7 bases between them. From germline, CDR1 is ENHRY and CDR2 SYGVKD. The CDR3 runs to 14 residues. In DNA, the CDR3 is TGTGCCATCAGTGGCCAGTATAGCAATCAGCCCCAGCATTTT. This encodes CAISGQYSNQPQHF.

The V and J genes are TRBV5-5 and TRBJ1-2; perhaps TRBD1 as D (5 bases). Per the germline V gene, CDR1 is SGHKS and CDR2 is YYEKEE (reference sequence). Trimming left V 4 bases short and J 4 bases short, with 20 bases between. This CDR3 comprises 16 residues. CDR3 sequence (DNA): TGTGCCAGCAGCCCTCAAGGTATAGGGGATATCTATGGCTACACCTTC. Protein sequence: CASSPQGIGDIYGYTF.

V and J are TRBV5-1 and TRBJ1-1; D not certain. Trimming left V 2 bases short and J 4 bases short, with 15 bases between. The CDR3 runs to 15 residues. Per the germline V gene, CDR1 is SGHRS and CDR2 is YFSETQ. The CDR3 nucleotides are TGCGCCAGCAGCTTCATTTCACCGGGGAGCACTGAAGCTTTCTTT. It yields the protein CASSFISPGSTEAFF.

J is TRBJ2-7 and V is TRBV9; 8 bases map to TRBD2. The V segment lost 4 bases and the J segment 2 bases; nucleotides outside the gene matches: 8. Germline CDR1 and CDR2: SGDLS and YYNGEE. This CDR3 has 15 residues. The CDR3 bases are TGTGCCAGCAGCCTCGCTCCGGGGGGGCCCTACGAGCAGTACTTC. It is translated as CASSLAPGGPYEQYF. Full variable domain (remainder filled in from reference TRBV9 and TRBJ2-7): DSGVTQTPKHLITATGQRVTLRCSPRSGDLSVYWYQQSLDQGLQFLIQYYNGEERAKGNILERFSAQQFPDLHSELNLSSLELGDSALYFCASSLAPGGPYEQYFGPGTRLTVT.

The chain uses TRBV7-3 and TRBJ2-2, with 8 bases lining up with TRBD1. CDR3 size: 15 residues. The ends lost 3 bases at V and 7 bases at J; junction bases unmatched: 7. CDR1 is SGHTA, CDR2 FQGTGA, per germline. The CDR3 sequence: CASSFKSGGGGELFF. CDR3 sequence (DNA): TGTGCCAGCAGCTTTAAATCAGGGGGCGGCGGGGAGCTGTTTTTT. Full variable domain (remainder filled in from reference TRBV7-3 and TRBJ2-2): GAGVSQTPSNKVTEKGKYVELRCDPISGHTALYWYRQSLGQGPEFLIYFQGTGAADDSGLPNDRFFAVRPEGSVSTLKIQRTERGDSAVYLCASSFKSGGGGELFFGEGSRLTVL.

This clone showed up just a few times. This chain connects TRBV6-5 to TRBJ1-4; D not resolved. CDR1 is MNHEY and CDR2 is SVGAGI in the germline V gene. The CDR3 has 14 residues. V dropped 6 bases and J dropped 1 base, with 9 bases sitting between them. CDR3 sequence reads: CASRVTRTNEKLFF. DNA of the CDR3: TGTGCCAGCAGGGTAACAAGAACTAATGAAAAACTGTTTTTT.

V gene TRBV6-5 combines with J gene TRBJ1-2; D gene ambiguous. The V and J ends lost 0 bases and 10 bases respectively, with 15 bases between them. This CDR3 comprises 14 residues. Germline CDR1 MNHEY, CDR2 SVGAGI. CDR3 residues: CASSYSTASGDYTF. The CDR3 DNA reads TGTGCCAGCAGTTACTCGACGGCTTCGGGTGACTACACCTTC.

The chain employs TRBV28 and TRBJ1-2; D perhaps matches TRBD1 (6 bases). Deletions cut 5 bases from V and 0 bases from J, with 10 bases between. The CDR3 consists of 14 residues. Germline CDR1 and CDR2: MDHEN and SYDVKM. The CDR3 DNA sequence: TGTGCCAGCAGTCAGACAGGACCTAACTATGGCTACACCTTC. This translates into CASSQTGPNYGYTF.

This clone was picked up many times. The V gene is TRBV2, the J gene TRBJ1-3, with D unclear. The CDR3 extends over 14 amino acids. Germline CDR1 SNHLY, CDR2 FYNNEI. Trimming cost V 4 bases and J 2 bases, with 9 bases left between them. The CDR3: CASSVDGAGNTIYF. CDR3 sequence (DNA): TGTGCCAGCAGTGTCGACGGGGCTGGAAACACCATATATTTT.

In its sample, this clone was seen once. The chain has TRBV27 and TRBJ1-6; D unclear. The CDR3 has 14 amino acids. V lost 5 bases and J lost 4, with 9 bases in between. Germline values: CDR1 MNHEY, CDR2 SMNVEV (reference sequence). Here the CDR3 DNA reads TGTGCCAGCAGTCCTGCGGGGTATAATTCACCCCTCCACTTT. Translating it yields CASSPAGYNSPLHF.

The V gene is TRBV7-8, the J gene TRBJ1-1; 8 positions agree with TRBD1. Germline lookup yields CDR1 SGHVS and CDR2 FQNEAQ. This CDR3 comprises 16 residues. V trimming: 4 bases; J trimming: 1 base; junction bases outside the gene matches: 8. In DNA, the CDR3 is TGTGCCAGCAGCTCGGGAGCCGGGACAGGGAACACTGAAGCTTTCTTT. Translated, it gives CASSSGAGTGNTEAFF.

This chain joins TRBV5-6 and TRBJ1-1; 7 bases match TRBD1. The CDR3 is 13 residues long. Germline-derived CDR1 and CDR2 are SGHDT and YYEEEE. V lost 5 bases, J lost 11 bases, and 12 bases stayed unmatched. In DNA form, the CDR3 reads TGTGCCAGCAGGAAGAGGGGGCGGGTCGACGCTTTCTTT. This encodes CASRKRGRVDAFF.

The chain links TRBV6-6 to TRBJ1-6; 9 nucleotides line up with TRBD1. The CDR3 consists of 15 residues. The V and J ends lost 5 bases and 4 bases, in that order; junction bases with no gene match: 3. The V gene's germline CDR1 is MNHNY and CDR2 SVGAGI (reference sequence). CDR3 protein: CASSGGQGYNSPLHF. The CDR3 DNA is TGTGCCAGCAGTGGGGGACAGGGTTATAATTCACCCCTCCACTTT.

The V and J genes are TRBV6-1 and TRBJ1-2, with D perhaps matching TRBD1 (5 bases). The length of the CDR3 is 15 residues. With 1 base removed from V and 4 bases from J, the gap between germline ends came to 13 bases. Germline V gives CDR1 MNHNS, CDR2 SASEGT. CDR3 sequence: CASSEGPGRLYGYTF. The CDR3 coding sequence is TGTGCCAGCAGTGAAGGGCCAGGGAGGCTCTATGGCTACACCTTC.

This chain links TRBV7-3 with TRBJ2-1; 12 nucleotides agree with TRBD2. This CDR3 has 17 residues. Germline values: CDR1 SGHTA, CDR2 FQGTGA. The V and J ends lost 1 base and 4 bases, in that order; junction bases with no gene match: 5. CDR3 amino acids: CASSLSPSGGVYNEQFF. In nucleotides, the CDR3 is TGTGCCAGCAGCTTAAGCCCTAGCGGGGGGGTGTACAATGAGCAGTTCTTC.

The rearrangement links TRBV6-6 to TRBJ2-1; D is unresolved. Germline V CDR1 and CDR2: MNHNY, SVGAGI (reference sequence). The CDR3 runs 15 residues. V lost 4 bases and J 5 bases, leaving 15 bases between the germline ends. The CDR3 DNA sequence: TGTGCCAGCAGTTCATCTCAACTCCCCCACAATGAGCAGTTCTTC. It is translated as CASSSSQLPHNEQFF.

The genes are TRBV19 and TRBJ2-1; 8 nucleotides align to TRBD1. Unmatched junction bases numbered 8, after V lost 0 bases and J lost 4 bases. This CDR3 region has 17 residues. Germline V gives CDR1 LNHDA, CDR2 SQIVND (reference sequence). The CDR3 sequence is CASSIDPAGGFYNEQFF. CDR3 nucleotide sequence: TGTGCCAGTAGTATAGACCCCGCAGGGGGCTTTTACAATGAGCAGTTCTTC.

CDR3 amino acids: CASSPLKVTAGEAFF. In nucleotides, the CDR3 is TGTGCCAGCAGCCCGTTGAAGGTCACGGCAGGTGAAGCTTTCTTT. The chain combines TRBV3-1 (or the pseudogene TRBV3-2) with TRBJ1-1; D is undetermined. The CDR3 has 15 amino acids. Looked up from germline, CDR1 is LGHDT and CDR2 is YNNKEL (reference sequence). V gave up 4 bases and J gave up 7 bases, with 19 bases separating them.

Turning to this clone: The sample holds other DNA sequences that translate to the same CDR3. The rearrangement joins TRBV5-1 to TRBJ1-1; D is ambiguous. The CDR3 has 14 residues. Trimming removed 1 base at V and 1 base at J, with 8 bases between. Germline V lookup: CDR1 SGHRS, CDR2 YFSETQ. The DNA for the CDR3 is TGCGCCAGCAGCTTGCAAGGCGGGAACACTGAAGCTTTCTTT. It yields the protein CASSLQGGNTEAFF.

CDR3 DNA sequence: TGTGCCAGCAGCCACGAACCATCCGGGTCTTTCTCTGGAAACACCATATATTTT. It encodes CASSHEPSGSFSGNTIYF. The chain uses TRBV4-2 and TRBJ1-3, with D unresolved. V dropped 3 bases and J dropped 0 bases, with 18 bases sitting between them. The CDR3 contains 18 residues. From germline, CDR1 is LGHNA and CDR2 YNFKEQ.

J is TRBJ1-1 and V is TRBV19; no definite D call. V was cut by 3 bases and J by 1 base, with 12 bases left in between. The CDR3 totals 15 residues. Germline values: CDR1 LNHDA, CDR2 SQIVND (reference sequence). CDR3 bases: TGTGCCAGTAGTATCAGCGCAGACTCGAACACTGAAGCTTTCTTT. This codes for CASSISADSNTEAFF.

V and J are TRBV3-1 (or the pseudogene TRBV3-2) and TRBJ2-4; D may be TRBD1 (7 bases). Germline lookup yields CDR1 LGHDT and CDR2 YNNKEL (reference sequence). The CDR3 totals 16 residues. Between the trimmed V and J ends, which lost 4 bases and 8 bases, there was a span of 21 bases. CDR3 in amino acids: CASSPGAGGTWDIQYF. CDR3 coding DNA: TGTGCCAGCAGCCCCGGGGCAGGGGGGACTTGGGACATTCAGTACTTC.

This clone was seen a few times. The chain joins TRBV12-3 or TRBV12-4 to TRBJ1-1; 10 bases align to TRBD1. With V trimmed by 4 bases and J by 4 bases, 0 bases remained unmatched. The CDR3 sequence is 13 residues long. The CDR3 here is CASSWTGGTEAFF. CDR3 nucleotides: TGTGCCAGCAGTTGGACAGGGGGCACTGAAGCTTTCTTT.